Shown below are 4 T cell receptor beta chains from a single sample sequenced in a study of human T cells and chemical hapten exposure. Time point: patch test 1, 2 weeks after DPC sensitization. Treatment of the sample: therapeutic diphenylcyclopropenone sensitization with weekly scalp DPC. TCRdb fed the RACE reads into MiXCR, producing one record per CDR3 protein. This table holds just over 80,000 distinct CDR3 sequences, roughly a tenth found once. The sequenced sample was whole blood, obtained in connection with sensitization to the hapten diphenylcyclopropenone (DPC). These receptors all stem from a woman aged 50 to 60 with alopecia areata. Some clones in this sample may be carry-over from other donors' samples.

A few counts support this clonotype. The rearrangement uses TRBV20-1 and TRBJ1-1; tentative D call: TRBD1 (5 bases). CDR1 and CDR2 from the germline V gene are DFQATT and SNEGSKA (reference sequence). The CDR3 sequence is 12 residues long. CDR3 DNA sequence: TGCAGCCCCGGGACCGCGGGGACTGAAGCTTTCTTT. Its protein is CSPGTAGTEAFF.

V and J are TRBV7-3 and TRBJ2-2; D remains unclear. Germline loops: CDR1 SGHTA, CDR2 FQGTGA. The CDR3 has 15 amino acids. The V gene lost 1 base and the J gene lost 3 bases, with 9 bases spanning the gap. The CDR3 DNA reads as TGTGCCAGCAGCTTAATCCAGGCGGACACCGGGGAGCTGTTTTTT. Translated: CASSLIQADTGELFF.

This clonotype has just a few counts. This chain uses TRBV12-3 or TRBV12-4 with TRBJ1-4; D not resolved. Trimming took 6 bases from V and 8 from J, leaving 13 bases between them. The CDR3 extends over 13 amino acids. CDR3 amino acids: CASSHDTKEKLFF. The CDR3 nucleotides are TGTGCCAGCAGCCATGACACCAAGGAAAAACTGTTTTTT.

This clonotype showed up many times. The CDR3 protein is CASSLGTSYEQYF. In nucleotides, the CDR3 is TGTGCCAGCAGCTTGGGAACCTCCTACGAGCAGTACTTC. The chain uses TRBV2 and TRBJ2-7; D not certain. V lost 6 bases and J 0 bases, leaving 9 bases between the germline ends. The CDR3 extends over 13 amino acids. Germline CDR1 SNHLY, CDR2 FYNNEI. The full variable domain, rest sourced from reference TRBV2 and TRBJ2-7, is EPEVTQTPSHQVTQMGQEVILRCVPISNHLYFYWYRQILGQKVEFLVSFYNNEISEKSEIFDDQFSVERPDGSNFTLKIRSTKLEDSAMYFCASSLGTSYEQYFGPGTRLTVT.